The next 23 T cell receptor beta chains were all read from a single sample in a study of shared clonotypes between healthy human individuals. Produced via immunoSEQ multiplex PCR; TCRdb's table is partial and in-frame only. The top ten clones hold over 13% of a sample with some 96,000 clones, over 40% of them seen once. The sequencing input was PBMCs. Receptor source: a woman in her thirties or forties in good health. Some clones in this sample may be carry-over from other donors' samples.

The chain employs TRBV6-1 and TRBJ1-5, with D unresolved. The CDR3 has 12 amino acids. Between the trimmed V and J ends, which lost 6 bases and 7 bases, there was a span of 10 bases. The germline CDR1 and CDR2 sequences are MNHNS and SASEGT. In DNA, the CDR3 is TGTGCCAGCAGCCCCAGAGACCAGCCCCAGCATTTT. Translated, it gives CASSPRDQPQHF.

This sequence joins TRBV7-6 and TRBJ2-5, with D unresolved. CDR1 and CDR2 (germline): SGHVS, FNYEAQ. V dropped 5 bases and J dropped 5 bases, with 21 bases sitting between them. This CDR3 is built from 16 residues. The CDR3 DNA follows: TGTGCCAGCAGCCCCCCTGGGCGTGGGGTTGGGGAGACCCAGTACTTC. It translates to CASSPPGRGVGETQYF.

The chain couples TRBV25-1 to TRBJ2-1; possible D gene TRBD1, 6 bases. V was shortened by 6 bases and J by 0 bases, with 9 bases between the two germline ends. The germline V gene has CDR1 MGHDK and CDR2 SYGVNS. CDR3 size: 14 residues. CDR3 sequence: CASRDRSSYNEQFF. Here the CDR3 DNA reads TGTGCCAGCAGAGACAGGAGCTCCTACAATGAGCAGTTCTTC.

Notes on this clone: A far larger clone is just one base off, so this is likely a read error. The chain couples TRBV30 to TRBJ1-1, with D tentatively TRBD1 (6 bases). This CDR3 region has 13 residues. Germline-derived CDR1 and CDR2 are GTSNPN and SVGIG (reference sequence). In nucleotides, the CDR3 is TGTGCCTGGAGCTTAGGGGGAGGCACTGAAGATTTCTTT. Its protein product is CAWSLGGGTEDFF.

The chain is built from TRBV5-4 and TRBJ2-5; no reliable D call. The CDR3 has 15 residues. Trimming took 4 bases from V and 4 from J, leaving 17 bases between them. Germline V gene sequence: CDR1 SGHNT, CDR2 YYREEE (reference sequence). The CDR3 loop is CASSKTSSFGETQYF. CDR3 DNA sequence: TGTGCCAGCAGCAAAACCTCAAGTTTCGGAGAGACCCAGTACTTC.

The J gene is TRBJ2-7, the V gene TRBV7-8; TRBD1 or TRBD2 may be the D gene (5 bases each). Germline CDR1 is SGHVS and CDR2 is FQNEAQ. The V and J ends lost 9 bases and 1 base respectively, with 16 bases between them. The CDR3 is 14 amino acids. The CDR3 here is CASSWDHTSYEQYF. The CDR3 DNA sequence: TGTGCCAGTAGTTGGGACCACACTTCCTACGAGCAGTACTTC.

J is TRBJ2-2 and V is TRBV27; perhaps TRBD2 as D (6 bases). The germline V gene encodes CDR1 MNHEY and CDR2 SMNVEV (reference sequence). The CDR3 has 15 amino acids. V shed 3 bases and J shed 4 bases, with 12 bases lying between them. CDR3 nucleotide sequence: TGTGCCAGCAGTTTTGGAGGGAGCGCCACCGGGGAGCTGTTTTTT. Translated, it gives CASSFGGSATGELFF.

This rearrangement joins TRBV27 to TRBJ2-2; 8 bases fit TRBD1. The CDR3 spans 15 residues. CDR1 and CDR2 (germline): MNHEY, SMNVEV (reference sequence). Trimming cost V 2 bases and J 4 bases; bases outside gene matches: 3. CDR3 nucleotide sequence: TGTGCCAGCAGTTTACAGGGGGCGGGCACCGGGGAGCTGTTTTTT. Translating gives CASSLQGAGTGELFF.

This clone was detected ten times or more. The V gene is TRBV10-3, the J gene TRBJ1-2; tentatively, D is TRBD1 (6 bases). CDR1 is ENHRY and CDR2 is SYGVKD in the germline V gene. The CDR3 contains 13 residues. The V gene lost 7 bases and the J gene lost 3 bases, with 12 bases spanning the gap. The CDR3 spells CAIMGGADYGYTF. CDR3 sequence (DNA): TGTGCCATCATGGGGGGGGCTGACTATGGCTACACCTTC.

This clone has a single count. This may arise from a read error, as a much more abundant clone is one base away. V gene TRBV11-2 combines with J gene TRBJ2-5; D may correspond to TRBD1 or TRBD2 (6 bases each). CDR3 length: 14 residues. The germline gives CDR1 SGHAT, CDR2 FQNNGV. The CDR3 DNA follows: TGTGCCAGCGGCTTAGTGGGGGCGGGGGAGACCCAGTACTTC. Protein product: CASGLVGAGETQYF.

This clone has just a few counts. The gene calls are TRBV2 and TRBJ2-1; unclear D gene. Germline values: CDR1 SNHLY, CDR2 FYNNEI. The CDR3 loop spans 11 amino acids. The V end was cut by 6 bases, the J end by 3 bases, with 3 bases between. Here the CDR3 reads CASSDYNEQFF. As DNA, the CDR3 is TGTGCCAGCAGCGACTACAATGAGCAGTTCTTC. Combining the CDR3 with reference TRBV2 and TRBJ2-1 gives the whole variable domain EPEVTQTPSHQVTQMGQEVILRCVPISNHLYFYWYRQILGQKVEFLVSFYNNEISEKSEIFDDQFSVERPDGSNFTLKIRSTKLEDSAMYFCASSDYNEQFFGPGTRLTVL.

A few counts support this clone. This sequence joins TRBV5-4 and TRBJ1-3; D is ambiguous. The CDR3 has 14 residues. Trimming removed 6 bases from V and 4 bases from J, with 14 bases in between. The germline gives CDR1 SGHNT, CDR2 YYREEE (reference sequence). The CDR3 here is CASTSGRPGNTIYF. CDR3 DNA sequence: TGTGCCAGCACATCCGGCAGGCCCGGAAACACCATATATTTT.

The table lists this clone with many counts. The CDR3: CAWSRFPRTGGHEQYF. The CDR3 DNA reads TGTGCCTGGAGTAGGTTCCCGAGGACTGGTGGGCACGAGCAGTACTTC. The V call is TRBV30, the J call TRBJ2-7; tentatively, D is TRBD2 (5 bases). The CDR3 has 16 residues. V shed 2 bases and J shed 5 bases, with 22 bases lying between them. The germline gives CDR1 GTSNPN, CDR2 SVGIG (reference sequence).

This clone came up a few times. The chain has TRBV29-1 and TRBJ2-3; weak D call: TRBD2 (6 bases). Trimming cost V 0 bases and J 6 bases, with 13 bases left between them. CDR3 length: 14 residues. Germline V CDR1 and CDR2: SQVTM, ANQGSEA. DNA for the CDR3: TGCAGCGTTGAAGATTGGAGGGGAGGCGATACGCAGTATTTT. Translation: CSVEDWRGGDTQYF.

The chain couples TRBV7-2 to TRBJ2-1; 10 bases map to TRBD2. CDR3 length: 16 amino acids. Germline V gene sequence: CDR1 SGHTA, CDR2 FQGNSA. With V trimmed by 1 base and J by 3 bases, 3 bases remained unmatched. The CDR3 protein is CASSLGASGSYNEQFF. The CDR3 nucleotides are TGTGCCAGCAGCTTAGGGGCTAGCGGGAGCTACAATGAGCAGTTCTTC.

The rearrangement links TRBV5-1 to TRBJ2-7, with D perhaps matching TRBD1 (6 bases). From germline, CDR1 is SGHRS and CDR2 YFSETQ. Trimming took off 1 base at V and 2 bases at J, with 10 bases between the two ends. The CDR3 covers 14 residues. As DNA, the CDR3 is TGCGCCAGCAGCTTGAGGGACAAACCCTACGAGCAGTACTTC. It yields the protein CASSLRDKPYEQYF.

This clone was detected many times. The gene calls are TRBV6-1 and TRBJ2-1; 14 positions match TRBD2. The germline V gene encodes CDR1 MNHNS and CDR2 SASEGT. This CDR3 comprises 14 residues. V dropped 6 bases and J dropped 8; count of bases not matched to a gene: 3. The CDR3 coding sequence is TGTGCCAGCAGGGGGACTAGCGGGAGCCATGAGCAGTTCTTC. Its translation: CASRGTSGSHEQFF.

The chain uses TRBV5-8 and TRBJ1-1; D unclear. The CDR3 spans 13 residues. V was pared by 0 bases and J by 1 base, with 4 bases between. The germline gives CDR1 SGHTS, CDR2 YDEGEE. The CDR3 DNA reads as TGTGCCAGCAGCTTGGCCCCGAACACTGAAGCTTTCTTT. Its protein product is CASSLAPNTEAFF.

This clone was seen only a few times. The chain has TRBV5-6 and TRBJ1-1; the D is unclear. Trimming removed 1 base from V and 1 base from J, with 11 bases in between. Germline V gene lookup returns CDR1 SGHDT and CDR2 YYEEEE. The CDR3 covers 15 residues. The CDR3 region is CASSLLRDRNTEAFF. CDR3 DNA: TGTGCCAGCAGCTTGTTAAGAGACCGGAACACTGAAGCTTTCTTT.

The CDR3 here is CASSFLAGAVGELFF. The CDR3 nucleotides are TGTGCCAGCAGTTTTCTAGCGGGAGCTGTCGGGGAGCTGTTTTTT. The chain links TRBV2 to TRBJ2-2; TRBD2 matches at 10 bases. CDR1 and CDR2 (germline): SNHLY, FYNNEI. The CDR3 has 15 residues. The trim removed 5 bases at V and 7 bases at J, leaving 7 bases unmatched. The variable domain in full, with the rest retrieved from reference TRBV2 and TRBJ2-2, is EPEVTQTPSHQVTQMGQEVILRCVPISNHLYFYWYRQILGQKVEFLVSFYNNEISEKSEIFDDQFSVERPDGSNFTLKIRSTKLEDSAMYFCASSFLAGAVGELFFGEGSRLTVL.

This clone was found once. The chain is built from TRBV2 and TRBJ2-1; no reliable D call. V shed 7 bases and J shed 12 bases, with 10 bases lying between them. The CDR3 length is 10 residues. Germline V gives CDR1 SNHLY, CDR2 FYNNEI. In DNA, the CDR3 is TGTGCCAGCAAATTGGTTCGGCAGTTCTTC. Protein sequence: CASKLVRQFF.

About this clone: A far bigger clonotype differs at one base, so this is likely a read error. The V and J genes are TRBV10-2 and TRBJ2-7, with D unresolved. Germline V gene sequence: CDR1 WSHSY, CDR2 SAAADI. Trimming stripped 4 bases from V and 4 bases from J, with 8 bases between. The CDR3 is 12 amino acids. CDR3 nucleotides: TGCGCCAGCAGTGTGATAGGGTACGAGCAGTACTTC. Amino acids: CASSVIGYEQYF.

The genes are TRBV7-2 and TRBJ2-7; tentatively, D is TRBD1 or TRBD2 (6 bases each). The V gene lost 5 bases and the J gene lost 2 bases, with 16 bases spanning the gap. The germline V gene encodes CDR1 SGHTA and CDR2 FQGNSA. CDR3 length: 15 residues. The CDR3 DNA reads as TGTGCCAGCAGCCCCTGGGGGGCCAGGGCCTACGAGCAGTACTTC. It translates to CASSPWGARAYEQYF.